This TCR beta chain was sequenced in a study of T cell responses to AZD1222 COVID-19 vaccine. The study's findings and limits: Vaccine-associated CD4 TCRs spanned spike, dominant at 160-218 and 743-854. Among the donors, most were white British and more were female, and clonal diversity was possibly underestimated. Just a handful of people given AZD1222 tested seropositive at baseline.

This CDR3 has 18 amino acids. Trimming removed 0 bases at V and 0 bases at J, with 15 bases between. Per germline, CDR1 LGHDT and CDR2 YNNKEL (reference sequence). Analyses pooled second doses at about 4 or about 12 weeks. Details on this clone: The antigen remains unidentified.

Data came from immunoSEQ multiplex PCR; TCRdb stores just in-frame clones and leaves some out. Here the sample spans 140,000 to 150,000 clones, roughly 90% being singletons. The material was peripheral blood, obtained 28 days after the second AZD1222 dose. V and J are TRBV3-1 (or the pseudogene TRBV3-2) and TRBJ2-1; D is perhaps TRBD2 (7 bases). This clonotype originated in an adult who received the AZD1222 COVID-19 vaccine. CDR3 region: CASSQDRGGGPSYNEQFF. CDR3 DNA sequence: TGTGCCAGCAGCCAAGATCGAGGGGGAGGGCCCTCCTACAATGAGCAGTTCTTC.